This T cell receptor (beta chain) was identified during a study of PD-1 blockade in classical Hodgkin lymphoma. The wider study: Once every 2 weeks, patients received intravenous nivolumab at 3 mg/kg.

All patients experienced relapse after autologous stem cell transplantation, and brentuximab vedotin exposure was variable. Method: immunoSEQ multiplex PCR; TCRdb's copy keeps in-frame clones and lacks some. Found here are about 58,000 clones, approximately 90% of them singletons; the top ten hold about 9.4%. Germline assignment: CDR1 MNHEY and CDR2 SMNVEV (reference sequence). The CDR3 totals 15 residues. Deletions cut 0 bases from V and 1 base from J, with 9 bases between. The V gene is TRBV27, the J gene TRBJ1-1; no reliable D call. This TCR was sampled from a human donor with classical Hodgkin lymphoma. The sequences come from peripheral blood mononuclear cells (PBMCs), collected before the second cycle of nivolumab. This chain's CDR3 is CASSLSGGANTEAFF. In DNA form, the CDR3 reads TGTGCCAGCAGTTTATCGGGAGGTGCGAACACTGAAGCTTTCTTT.